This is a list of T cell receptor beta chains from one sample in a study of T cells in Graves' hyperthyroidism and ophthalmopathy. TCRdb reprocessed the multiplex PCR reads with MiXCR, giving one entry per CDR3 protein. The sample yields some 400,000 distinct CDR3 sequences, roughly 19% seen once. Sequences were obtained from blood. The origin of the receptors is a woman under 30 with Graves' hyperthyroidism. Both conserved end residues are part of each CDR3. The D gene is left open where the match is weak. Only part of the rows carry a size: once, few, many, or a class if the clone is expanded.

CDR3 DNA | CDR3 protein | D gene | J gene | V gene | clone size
TGTGCCAGCAGCTTGGAGCCTTGGGGAGGCACCGGGGAGCTGTTTTTT | CASSLEPWGGTGELFF | - | TRBJ2-2 | TRBV5-5 | few
TGTGCCGCCCTCGGTGGCCCGGACAGGGGGCATCAGCCCCAGCATTTT | CAALGGPDRGHQPQHF | TRBD1 | TRBJ1-5 | TRBV6-4 | many
TGTGCCAGCAGCCTATCCCAGGGGCGCCCCCGGCGAGGGTCACCCCTCCACTTT | CASSLSQGRPRRGSPLHF | - | TRBJ1-6 | TRBV14 | -
TGTGCCAGCAGTCAAGCAGCGGGGGAGTACAATGAGCAGTTCTTC | CASSQAAGEYNEQFF | TRBD2 | TRBJ2-1 | TRBV6-4 | many
TGCGCCAGCAGCCAAGATCCGACAGGGGCCTACGAGCAGTACTTC | CASSQDPTGAYEQYF | TRBD1 | TRBJ2-7 | TRBV4-1 | -
TGTGCCAGCACCGAAAGACAGGGGAGATATGGCTACACCTTC | CASTERQGRYGYTF | TRBD1 | TRBJ1-2 | TRBV28 | many
TGTGCCAGCAACCCCGGGGGGGCTATCACAGATACGCAGTATTTT | CASNPGGAITDTQYF | TRBD2 | TRBJ2-3 | TRBV3-1 | few
TGCAGCGTGGCCCACAGGGGGTTGAACACTGAAGCTTTCTTT | CSVAHRGLNTEAFF | TRBD1 | TRBJ1-1 | TRBV29-1 | -
TGTGCCAGCAGCCCTGGACAGGGGACAACTAATGAAAAACTGTTTTTT | CASSPGQGTTNEKLFF | TRBD1 | TRBJ1-4 | TRBV7-9 | -
TGTGCCAGCAGCTTAGATCAAGCACTACCCACCACTGAAGCTTTCTTT | CASSLDQALPTTEAFF | - | TRBJ1-1 | TRBV11-2 | many
TGTGCCTGGAGGCCTCTGGAGAGTGTCGGCTACACCTTC | CAWRPLESVGYTF | - | TRBJ1-2 | TRBV30 | many
TGTGCCAGCAGTGGGCGAGACAGGGGAGGGCTAAACACTGAAGCTTTCTTT | CASSGRDRGGLNTEAFF | TRBD1 | TRBJ1-1 | TRBV6-1 | many
TGTGCCAGCAGCCAAGATGGAGGACAGGGAGGTCAGCCCCAGCATTTT | CASSQDGGQGGQPQHF | TRBD1 | TRBJ1-5 | TRBV4-2 | many
TGTGCCAGCAGCACCGGGACAGGGGGCCAGCCCCAGCATTTT | CASSTGTGGQPQHF | TRBD1 | TRBJ1-5 | TRBV7-9 | -
TGTGCCAGCAGGCCACAGGGGAACTCCTACGAGCAGTACTTC | CASRPQGNSYEQYF | TRBD1 | TRBJ2-7 | TRBV6-1 | many
TGCAGTGCTAGAGGCGCAGAGAGCTCCTACAATGAGAAGTTCTTC | CSARGAESSYNEKFF | - | TRBJ2-1 | TRBV20-1 | many
TGTGCCAGCACCGAAGAATATGGCTACACCTTC | CASTEEYGYTF | - | TRBJ1-2 | TRBV2 | many
TGCGCCAGCAGCTTGGCCCCAAGACAGGGGTCCTACGAGCAGTACTTC | CASSLAPRQGSYEQYF | TRBD1 | TRBJ2-7 | TRBV5-1 | many
TGTGCCAGCGCCTTCGGGGCCGACAGGGGGGGTCAGCCCCAGCATTTT | CASAFGADRGGQPQHF | TRBD1 | TRBJ1-5 | TRBV6-1 | many
TGTGCCAGCTCACCATATGTCTTAAACACTGAAGCTTTCTTT | CASSPYVLNTEAFF | - | TRBJ1-1 | TRBV18 | many
TGTGCCAGCAGCCTTAGACAGTCCTATGGCTACACCTTC | CASSLRQSYGYTF | - | TRBJ1-2 | TRBV28 | many
TGTGCCAGCAGCCCGCCTGATGATAGCACAGATACGCAGTATTTT | CASSPPDDSTDTQYF | - | TRBJ2-3 | TRBV6-2/TRBV6-3 | -
TGTGCCTGGAGTGTACTGGGGGGAGCCGGTTACCGGTGGGGGAACACTGAAGCTTTCTTT | CAWSVLGGAGYRWGNTEAFF | - | TRBJ1-1 | TRBV30 | few
TGTGCCAGTAAGTCTATGACAGAGAACACTGAAGCTTTCTTT | CASKSMTENTEAFF | - | TRBJ1-1 | TRBV19 | many
TGTGCCAGCAGCTTAGGAAGTGACTACTTGGGCACCGGGGAGCTGTTTTTT | CASSLGSDYLGTGELFF | - | TRBJ2-2 | TRBV11-2 | many
TGTGCCAGCAGCCAAGCCCGGTCTGCCCAGTACTTC | CASSQARSAQYF | - | TRBJ2-5 | TRBV14 | many
TGTGCCAGTAGTATTGGGGGATTTAGCAATCAGCCCCAGCATTTT | CASSIGGFSNQPQHF | - | TRBJ1-5 | TRBV19 | many
TGTGCCAGCAGGTTTTACAGGGGCCAGCCCCAGCATTTT | CASRFYRGQPQHF | TRBD1 | TRBJ1-5 | TRBV6-5 | many
TGTGCCAGCAGCTTAAAGGGCACCGGGGAGCTGTTTTTT | CASSLKGTGELFF | - | TRBJ2-2 | TRBV7-3 | many
TGTGCCTGCAGTTTAGCGGCAGGGGGCGAGCAGTACTTC | CACSLAAGGEQYF | - | TRBJ2-7 | TRBV12-3/TRBV12-4 | -
TGTGCCAGCAGCTCAAACCCCAAACGGGGGATCAAGGGCTACACCTTC | CASSSNPKRGIKGYTF | - | TRBJ1-2 | TRBV9 | -
TGTGCCAGTAGATTGGACAGGGGCAATCAGCCCCAGCATTTT | CASRLDRGNQPQHF | TRBD1 | TRBJ1-5 | TRBV19 | few
TGTGCCAGCAGCGCGCTTGGCGGGGAGCTGTTTTTT | CASSALGGELFF | - | TRBJ2-2 | TRBV9 | -
TGTGCCAGCAGTTACTCGTCCGACTTGGGGCATGGCTACACCTTC | CASSYSSDLGHGYTF | - | TRBJ1-2 | TRBV6-5 | many
TGTGCCAGCAGTTACAAGGCGTTCAATTCACCCCTCCACTTT | CASSYKAFNSPLHF | - | TRBJ1-6 | TRBV6-5 | many
TGTGCCAGCAGATTACTCCGGGGCCGCGAGCAGTTCTTC | CASRLLRGREQFF | - | TRBJ2-1 | TRBV28 | few
TGTGCCAGCAGCCGAGGCAAGCGGCAGCCCCAGCATTTT | CASSRGKRQPQHF | - | TRBJ1-5 | TRBV3-1 | few
TGTGCCAGCAGTCGTTATACAGGGTCCCTAAATCAGCCCCAGCATTTT | CASSRYTGSLNQPQHF | - | TRBJ1-5 | TRBV12-3/TRBV12-4 | -
TGCAGTGCTAGGGCCCCCCAGGGGCGCGGGGGGCCGTCCGAGACCCAGTACTTC | CSARAPQGRGGPSETQYF | TRBD2 | TRBJ2-5 | TRBV20-1 | many
TGTGCCAGCAGTTACCACGCTAGCGGGGGGGCGGAGACCCAGTACTTC | CASSYHASGGAETQYF | TRBD2 | TRBJ2-5 | TRBV6-5 | -
TGTGCCAGCATCCTGGGCCGAGAAGCTTTCTTT | CASILGREAFF | - | TRBJ1-1 | TRBV6-5 | many
TGTGCCAGCAGTTTGACAGCCTTTGAAGCTTTCTTT | CASSLTAFEAFF | - | TRBJ1-1 | TRBV12-3/TRBV12-4 | many
TGTGCCAGCAGCCCCACCCGTGGCACTGAAGCTTTCTTT | CASSPTRGTEAFF | - | TRBJ1-1 | TRBV11-3 | -
TGTGCCAGCAGCTCTCCAGCGGGGGGGCAATCAGATACGCAGTATTTT | CASSSPAGGQSDTQYF | TRBD2 | TRBJ2-3 | TRBV5-4 | few
TGCGCCAGCAGCTTGACCCCAGGCACCGGGGAGCTGTTTTTT | CASSLTPGTGELFF | - | TRBJ2-2 | TRBV5-1 | few
TGTGCCAGCGGACGGACGGGGCTCTCTGGGGCCAACGTCCTGACTTTC | CASGRTGLSGANVLTF | - | TRBJ2-6 | TRBV7-3 | many
TGCGCCAGCAGCTTGCTGTCGGAGGGGGCGATGCTCGGGGAGCTGTTTTTT | CASSLLSEGAMLGELFF | - | TRBJ2-2 | TRBV5-1 | -
TGCAGTGCCCGAGGGGACAGGGGGGTTGATGGCTACACCTTC | CSARGDRGVDGYTF | TRBD1 | TRBJ1-2 | TRBV20-1 | many
TGTGCCAGCAGTTACGTTCTTAACTATGGCTACACCTTC | CASSYVLNYGYTF | - | TRBJ1-2 | TRBV6-5 | many
TGTGCCAGCAGTTTAGCCAGGAATCAGCCCCAGCATTTT | CASSLARNQPQHF | - | TRBJ1-5 | TRBV5-1 | many
TGTGCCAGCGTTATGAACACTGAAGCTTTCTTT | CASVMNTEAFF | - | TRBJ1-1 | TRBV28 | many